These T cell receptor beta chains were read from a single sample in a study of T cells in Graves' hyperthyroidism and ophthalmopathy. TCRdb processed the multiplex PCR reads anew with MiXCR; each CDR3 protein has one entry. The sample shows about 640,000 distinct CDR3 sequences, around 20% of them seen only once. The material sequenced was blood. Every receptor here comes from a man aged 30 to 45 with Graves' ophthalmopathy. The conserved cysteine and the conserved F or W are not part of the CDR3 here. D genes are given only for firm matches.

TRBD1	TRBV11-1	ASSPSTGLGEQY
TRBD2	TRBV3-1	ASSLLAGAYNEQF
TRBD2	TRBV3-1	ASSQSGSLYEQY
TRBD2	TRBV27	ASRAGGTDTQY
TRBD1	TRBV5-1	ASSLSGGQAGELF
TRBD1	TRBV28	ASSPDLTGNTIY
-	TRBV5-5	ASSLGTVIRSTYEQY
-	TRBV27	ASSLEGRSSGNTIY
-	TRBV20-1	SARGGGADEKLF
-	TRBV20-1	SARDPTAYEQY
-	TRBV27	ASSLFSGWKQY
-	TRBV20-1	SALMGEWGTDTQY
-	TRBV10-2	ASERRPNEKLF
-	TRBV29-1	SVEVRSGLTDTQY
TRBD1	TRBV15	ATSRVTQGQTEAF
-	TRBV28	ASSIGWGGVRPEQY
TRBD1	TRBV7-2	ASSVSPGQGINEQY
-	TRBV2	ASRERRGETQY
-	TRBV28	ASSFGGPLYEQY
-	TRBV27	ASSLRTPSYGYT
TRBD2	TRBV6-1	ASSPRGLAGVVEQY
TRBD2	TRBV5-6	ASSLGRLGLADNNEQF
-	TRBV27	ASSPNYRGNQPQH
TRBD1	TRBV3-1	ASSPTGGYTGELF
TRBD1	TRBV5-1	ASSHHTGQVCGAQH
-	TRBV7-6	ASSLTGTANTEAF
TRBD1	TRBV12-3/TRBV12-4	ASSQTGGQPQH
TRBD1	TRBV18	ASSEGQGATGELF
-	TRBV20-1	SARRELLGTDTQY
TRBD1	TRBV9	ASSGRDRTTGELF
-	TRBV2	ASGAGTHNEQF
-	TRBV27	ASSLMGGTRNTEAF
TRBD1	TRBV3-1	ASSQDRGDGQPQH
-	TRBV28	ASGDRTGELF
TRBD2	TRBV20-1	SVKLLAGLDEQF
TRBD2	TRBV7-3	ASSTGLAGAEQY
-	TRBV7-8	ASSVQGTANTGELF
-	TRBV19	ASSMVGMAQPQH
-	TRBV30	AWSISSYNDQF
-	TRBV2	ASRGGRAQNYGYT
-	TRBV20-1	SANPFGQPSQETQY
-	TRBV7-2	ASSLDPTDTQY
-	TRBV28	ASSLRRGQEFYEQY
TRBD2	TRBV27	ASSAPSGSIRDTQY
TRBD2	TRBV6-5	ASSYSGGRGIAKNIQY
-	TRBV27	ASSPEGGGAGNTEAF
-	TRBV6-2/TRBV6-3	ASSYQATEAF
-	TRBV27	ASSPFIQETQY
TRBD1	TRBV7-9	ASSRKGDSQETQY
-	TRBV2	ASAPYRDGETQY